The 15 T cell receptor beta chains reported below all come from one sample, sequenced in a study of OX40 agonist ivuxolimab in advanced cancers. The method behind the library was the immunoSEQ multiplex PCR assay. Not all clones reach the TCRdb copy of this immuneACCESS table, which keeps in-frame sequences only. Checked studies attribute under half of the gap to unresolved V genes and leave the rest unexplained. The sample records 70,000 to 95,000 clones, around 86% of which are singletons. 1.9% of the sample is held by the ten biggest clonotypes. Material: CD4+ or CD8+ T cells sorted from blood, obtained in a trial of the OX40 agonist ivuxolimab. The receptors come from an adult with an advanced solid tumor such as melanoma, head and neck, liver or kidney cancer.

The chain couples TRBV6-1 to TRBJ1-6; possible D gene TRBD1, 5 bases. V dropped 4 bases and J dropped 5 bases, with 6 bases sitting between them. The length of the CDR3 is 13 residues. The germline V gene encodes CDR1 MNHNS and CDR2 SASEGT. CDR3 sequence reads: CASSVQDNSPLHF. For the CDR3, the DNA is TGTGCCAGCAGTGTACAGGATAATTCACCCCTCCACTTT.

V is TRBV21-1 and J is TRBJ2-7; TRBD2 is the table's D call and was not checked against the DNA. TRBV21-1 is a pseudogene segment. This CDR3 contains 17 residues. CDR3 residues: CASSKVLAGGPPYEQYF. CDR3 DNA sequence: TGTGCCAGCAGCAAAGTTCTAGCGGGGGGCCCTCCCTACGAGCAGTACTTC.

The V call is TRBV2, the J call TRBJ2-2; D is tentatively TRBD1 or TRBD2 (6 bases each). CDR3 size: 18 residues. The V gene lost 6 bases and the J gene lost 6 bases, with 26 bases spanning the gap. CDR1 is SNHLY and CDR2 is FYNNEI in the germline V gene. Written as DNA, the CDR3 is TGTGCCAGCAGCCCAAGGGGGGCCGGGACAATCTTCCCCGGGGAGCTGTTTTTT. Translating gives CASSPRGAGTIFPGELFF.

The CDR3 here is CASRRLDTTNTEAFF. DNA for the CDR3: TGTGCCAGCAGAAGGCTCGACACAACGAACACTGAAGCTTTCTTT. This chain links TRBV9 with TRBJ1-1; D not certain. The germline gives CDR1 SGDLS, CDR2 YYNGEE. V gave up 5 bases and J gave up 1 base, with 15 bases separating them. The CDR3 loop spans 15 amino acids. Supplemented by reference TRBV9 and TRBJ1-1, the full variable domain reads DSGVTQTPKHLITATGQRVTLRCSPRSGDLSVYWYQQSLDQGLQFLIQYYNGEERAKGNILERFSAQQFPDLHSELNLSSLELGDSALYFCASRRLDTTNTEAFFGQGTRLTVV.

For this clone: The sample carries other DNA sequences with the same CDR3. The CDR3 sequence is CASSRSDRGNSPLHF. The CDR3 DNA sequence: TGTGCCAGCTCGCGGAGCGACAGGGGAAATTCACCCCTCCACTTT. The chain links TRBV18 to TRBJ1-6, with 8 nucleotides matching TRBD1. The CDR3 is made up of 15 amino acids. Per germline, CDR1 KGHSH and CDR2 LQKENI. J was trimmed by 7 bases and V by 6 bases; bases with no gene match: 8.

The chain combines TRBV28 with TRBJ2-7; D is unclear. The germline V and J ends were trimmed by 10 bases and 3 bases, with 10 bases remaining between them. The germline V gene has CDR1 MDHEN and CDR2 SYDVKM. The CDR3 consists of 11 residues. The DNA for the CDR3 is TGTGCCACCCAGAGTTACTACGAGCAGTACTTC. It translates to CATQSYYEQYF. Supplemented by reference TRBV28 and TRBJ2-7, the full variable domain reads DVKVTQSSRYLVKRTGEKVFLECVQDMDHENMFWYRQDPGLGLRLIYFSYDVKMKEKGDIPEGYSVSREKKERFSLILESASTNQTSMYLCATQSYYEQYFGPGTRLTVT.

This sequence joins TRBV5-8 and TRBJ2-1; weak D call: TRBD2 (6 bases). The CDR3 covers 11 residues. Germline lookup yields CDR1 SGHTS and CDR2 YDEGEE. Trimming left V 3 bases short and J 15 bases short, with 13 bases between. The CDR3 region is CASSWDLAPFF. The CDR3, as DNA: TGTGCCAGCAGCTGGGACTTAGCCCCGTTCTTC.

The chain combines TRBV6-5 with TRBJ1-2, with D possibly matching TRBD1 (6 bases). CDR1 MNHEY and CDR2 SVGAGI come from the germline V gene. Trimming shortened V by 2 bases and J by 4 bases, and 8 bases separated the two germline ends. This CDR3 region has 13 residues. CDR3 residues: CASSYQDSYGYTF. The CDR3 DNA is TGTGCCAGCAGTTACCAGGACAGCTATGGCTACACCTTC.

The rearrangement uses TRBV18 and TRBJ2-1; 8 bases are shared with TRBD2. V was clipped by 0 bases and J by 4 bases; unmatched bases: 5. Germline lookup yields CDR1 KGHSH and CDR2 LQKENI. CDR3 length equals 16 residues. The CDR3 DNA sequence: TGTGCCAGCTCACCACCCAGCGGGAGAACTTACAATGAGCAGTTCTTC. This translates into CASSPPSGRTYNEQFF.

This clone was picked up one time. The chain is built from TRBV5-1 and TRBJ2-2; D not certain. Germline V CDR1 and CDR2: SGHRS, YFSETQ. Trimming cost V 2 bases and J 3 bases, with 5 bases left between them. The CDR3 length is 13 residues. CDR3 sequence reads: CASSLQDTGELFF. In DNA form, the CDR3 reads TGCGCCAGCAGCTTACAAGACACCGGGGAGCTGTTTTTT.

The rearrangement joins TRBV11-2 to TRBJ2-1; 7 nucleotides line up with TRBD2. V shed 2 bases and J 10 bases; nucleotides not matched to a gene: 8. CDR3 length equals 14 residues. Germline values: CDR1 SGHAT, CDR2 FQNNGV. The CDR3, as DNA: TGTGCCAGCAGCTTATCAGCGGGGCCGGGGGAGCAGTTCTTC. This translates into CASSLSAGPGEQFF.

The chain couples TRBV5-5 to TRBJ2-5; 14 bases are a match to TRBD2. The CDR3 covers 16 residues. Trimming at V came to 4 bases and at J to 5 bases, leaving 7 bases not matched to a gene. Germline CDR1 reads SGHKS; CDR2 reads YYEKEE (reference sequence). CDR3 nucleotides: TGTGCCAGCAGCCCGGGGACTAGCGGGGGAGGGGAGACCCAGTACTTC. Translated, it gives CASSPGTSGGGETQYF. The variable domain in full, completed from reference TRBV5-5 and TRBJ2-5, reads DAGVTQSPTHLIKTRGQQVTLRCSPISGHKSVSWYQQVLGQGPQFIFQYYEKEERGRGNFPDRFSARQFPNYSSELNVNALLLGDSALYLCASSPGTSGGGETQYFGPGTRLLVL.

In its sample, this clone was seen once. V is TRBV27 and J is TRBJ1-2, with TRBD1 as a possible D gene (5 bases). The CDR3 covers 16 residues. V lost 4 bases to trimming and J lost 4 bases, with 19 bases between them. Germline V gives CDR1 MNHEY, CDR2 SMNVEV (reference sequence). The CDR3 reads CASSSPGRGASYGYTF. The CDR3 region has the DNA TGTGCCAGCAGTTCTCCGGGGAGGGGAGCGAGCTATGGCTACACCTTC.

The V call is TRBV18, the J call TRBJ1-1; the match to TRBD1 covers 8 bases. J was trimmed by 0 bases and V by 5 bases; bases with no gene match: 5. This CDR3 region has 15 residues. CDR1 is KGHSH and CDR2 is LQKENI in the germline V gene. The DNA of the CDR3 is TGTGCCAGCTCATCTAGGACAGGGATGAACACTGAAGCTTTCTTT. Its protein is CASSSRTGMNTEAFF. The entire variable domain, with the rest obtained from reference TRBV18 and TRBJ1-1, is as follows: NAGVMQNPRHLVRRRGQEARLRCSPMKGHSHVYWYRQLPEEGLKFMVYLQKENIIDESGMPKERFSAEFPKEGPSILRIQQVVRGDSAAYFCASSSRTGMNTEAFFGQGTRLTVV.

This sequence joins TRBV6-6 and TRBJ1-1; D is uncertain. This CDR3 is built from 12 residues. V lost 8 bases, J lost 4 bases, and 11 bases lay in between. Germline V lookup: CDR1 MNHNY, CDR2 SVGAGI (reference sequence). For the CDR3, the DNA is TGTGCCAGCGCCCGGGGTTTCACTGAAGCTTTCTTT. This codes for CASARGFTEAFF.